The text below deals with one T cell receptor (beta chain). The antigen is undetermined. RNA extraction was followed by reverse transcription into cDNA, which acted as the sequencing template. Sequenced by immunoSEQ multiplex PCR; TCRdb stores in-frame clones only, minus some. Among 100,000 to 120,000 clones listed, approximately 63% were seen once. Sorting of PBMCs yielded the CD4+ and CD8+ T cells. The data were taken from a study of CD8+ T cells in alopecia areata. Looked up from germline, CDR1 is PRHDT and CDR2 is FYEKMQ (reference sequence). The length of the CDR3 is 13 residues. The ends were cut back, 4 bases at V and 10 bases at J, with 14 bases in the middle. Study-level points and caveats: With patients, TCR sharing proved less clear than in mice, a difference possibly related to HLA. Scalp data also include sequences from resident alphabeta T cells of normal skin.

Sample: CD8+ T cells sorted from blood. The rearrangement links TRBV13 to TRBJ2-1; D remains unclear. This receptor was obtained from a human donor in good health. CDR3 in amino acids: CASSSTFLWEQFF. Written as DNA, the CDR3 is TGTGCCAGCAGCTCTACATTTTTGTGGGAGCAGTTCTTC.